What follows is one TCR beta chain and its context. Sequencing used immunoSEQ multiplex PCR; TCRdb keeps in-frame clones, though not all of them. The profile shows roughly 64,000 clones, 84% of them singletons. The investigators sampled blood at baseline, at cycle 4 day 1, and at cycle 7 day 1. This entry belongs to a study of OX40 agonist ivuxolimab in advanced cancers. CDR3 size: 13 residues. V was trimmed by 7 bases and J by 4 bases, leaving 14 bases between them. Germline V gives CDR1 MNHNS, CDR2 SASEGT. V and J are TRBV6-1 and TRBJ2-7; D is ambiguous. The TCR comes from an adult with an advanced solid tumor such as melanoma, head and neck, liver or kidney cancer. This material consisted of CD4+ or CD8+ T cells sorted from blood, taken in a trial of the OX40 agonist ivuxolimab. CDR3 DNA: TGTGCCAGCACCCCCGGTCTAGATTACGAGCAGTACTTC. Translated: CASTPGLDYEQYF.